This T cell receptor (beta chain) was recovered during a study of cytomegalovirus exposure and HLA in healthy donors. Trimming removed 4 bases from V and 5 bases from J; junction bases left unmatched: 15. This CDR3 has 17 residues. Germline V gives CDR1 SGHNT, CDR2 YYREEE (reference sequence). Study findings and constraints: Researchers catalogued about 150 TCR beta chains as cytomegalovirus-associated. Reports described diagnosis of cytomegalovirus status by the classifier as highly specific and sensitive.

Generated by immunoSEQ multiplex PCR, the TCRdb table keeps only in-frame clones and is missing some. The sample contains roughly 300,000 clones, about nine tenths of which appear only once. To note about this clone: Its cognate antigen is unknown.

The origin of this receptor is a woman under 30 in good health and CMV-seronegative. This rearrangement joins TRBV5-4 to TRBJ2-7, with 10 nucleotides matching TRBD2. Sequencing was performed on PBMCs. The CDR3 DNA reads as TGTGCCAGCAGCGGGCAGCGGGAGGGCCTTTTTATCCACGAGCAGTACTTC. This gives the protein CASSGQREGLFIHEQYF.